The 5 T cell receptor beta chains listed next were all sequenced from one sample in a study of blood T cells in healthy people across ages. A second about 7 to 11 cycle PCR used barcoded and J-beta primers. TCRdb processed the 5' RACE reads anew with MiXCR; each CDR3 protein has one entry. The profile covers more than 600,000 distinct CDR3 sequences, with more than 20% appearing a single time and 9% to 9.5% taken by the ten largest. This sample also appeared in a second study, on T cells of mothers and their children.

The sequenced sample consisted of blood. The receptor set was obtained from a boy under 18 in good health.

The V and J genes are TRBV7-9 and TRBJ1-1; perhaps TRBD1 as D (5 bases). This CDR3 comprises 14 residues. Trimming cost V 1 base and J 5 bases, with 11 bases left between them. Germline V gives CDR1 SEHNR, CDR2 FQNEAQ (reference sequence). CDR3 coding DNA: TGTGCCAGCAGCTTAGAGGACGGGGGGACTGAAGCTTTCTTT. This sequence encodes CASSLEDGGTEAFF.

The V and J genes are TRBV7-8 and TRBJ2-2; D unresolved. Germline CDR1 reads SGHVS; CDR2 reads FQNEAQ. The V end lost 2 bases, the J end lost 5 bases, and 9 bases lay between the germline ends. The CDR3 consists of 14 residues. For the CDR3, the DNA is TGTGCCAGCAGCTTACATATTGAGACCGGGGAGCTGTTTTTT. Its translation is CASSLHIETGELFF.

This clonotype has only a few counts. The CDR3, as DNA: TGTGCCAGCAGCTTAGTAGCGGGGATCTCCTACGAGCAGTACTTC. The encoded protein is CASSLVAGISYEQYF. This chain uses TRBV7-8 with TRBJ2-7, with TRBD2 matching 8 bases. The CDR3 is 15 amino acids. Losses at the gene ends were 1 base for V and 0 bases for J; bases not matched to a gene: 2. From germline, CDR1 is SGHVS and CDR2 FQNEAQ.

This clonotype was found a few times. The chain has TRBV21-1 and TRBJ1-2. TRBV21-1 is shown as a pseudogene. The CDR3 runs 15 residues. DNA for the CDR3: TGTGCCAGCAGCAACATACCCATACGGAGCTATGGCTACACCTTC. Its translation: CASSNIPIRSYGYTF.

This clonotype was detected a few times. The genes are TRBV4-3 and TRBJ2-7, with a tentative D call TRBD1 (5 bases). Trimming left V 3 bases short and J 2 bases short, with 14 bases between. Per the germline V gene, CDR1 is LGHNA and CDR2 is YSLEER. The CDR3 sequence is 15 residues long. For the CDR3, the DNA is TGCGCCAGCAGCCACCAGGGTGATCCGCCCTACGAGCAGTACTTC. This translates into CASSHQGDPPYEQYF.